The clone carrying this TCR beta chain was counted only a few times. Its antigen is currently unknown. Trimming at V came to 0 bases and at J to 2 bases, leaving 8 bases not matched to a gene. The germline gives CDR1 MGHRA, CDR2 YSYEKL. There are 18 residues in the CDR3. Amplified regions were TCR beta CDR3 sequences from RNA transcripts. In the first-round RT-PCR of the TCR CDR3, the HTBI primer set was used. TCRdb reprocessed the multiplex PCR reads with MiXCR, giving one entry per CDR3 protein. The sample lists about 590,000 distinct CDR3 sequences; more than 15% were seen once. The sample belongs to a study of T cells in Graves' hyperthyroidism and ophthalmopathy. Study-wide points: Most clonotypes that expanded in the thyroid above 0.001 also showed up in blood. A 13 V-J signature model discriminated ophthalmopathy versus stable hyperthyroidism.

Those patients with uncontrolled infection, other autoimmune disease, pregnancy or lactation were excluded. The chain has TRBV4-1 and TRBJ2-3; 10 nucleotides line up with TRBD2. The receptor was isolated from a woman in her 30s with Graves' hyperthyroidism. The sequencing input was blood. This CDR3 is CASSQDSVLAGSTDTQYF. As DNA, the CDR3 is TGCGCCAGCAGCCAAGATTCAGTACTAGCGGGATCCACAGATACGCAGTATTTT.